The 28 T cell receptor beta chains in this list originate from one sample, sequenced in a study of T-cell reconstitution after alpha-beta-depleted transplantation in children listed by TCRdb under 2016. The library relied on PCR. TCRdb lists the instrument as Illumina HiSeq 2500. TCR library preparation used molecular barcoding, with unique molecular identifiers applied to normalize quantification of the TCRbeta repertoire. Clones were called with MiXCR by TCRdb after fastp trimmed the public reads at Q25, and only in-frame beta chains were retained. Rows with a matching CDR3 protein are joined into one entry that keeps the most common DNA and genes. This sample is represented by over 150,000 distinct CDR3 sequences; roughly 6.3% of them were singletons. Clones ranked in the top ten supply 4.5% of the sample. This sample's treatment or condition label indicates: allogeneic hematopoietic cell transplantation with graft depleted of TCRalphabeta T cells and CD19 B cells.

Sequenced material: PBMCs, taken before TCRalphabeta/CD19-depleted stem cell transplant. Receptors originate from a girl in the first two years of life with combined immunodeficiency, due to receive a stem cell transplant.

This clonotype occurred many times. The rearrangement joins TRBV24-1 to TRBJ2-1, with TRBD1 matching over 8 bases. Per germline, CDR1 KGHDR and CDR2 SFDVKD. Losses at the gene ends were 5 bases for V and 8 bases for J; bases not matched to a gene: 13. This CDR3 is 16 amino acids long. Written as DNA, the CDR3 is TGTGCCACCAGTGTCAATTCCGGGACAGGAGTCCATGAGCAGTTCTTC. This gives the protein CATSVNSGTGVHEQFF.

This clonotype has at least ten counts. This chain links TRBV11-1 with TRBJ2-3; D may be TRBD2 (6 bases). Germline V gene sequence: CDR1 SGHAT, CDR2 FQDESV (reference sequence). This CDR3 region has 16 residues. V lost 1 base and J lost 4, with 15 bases in between. CDR3 loop: CASSLGSSGWSDTQYF. The CDR3 DNA follows: TGTGCCAGCAGCTTAGGAAGCAGCGGGTGGTCAGATACGCAGTATTTT.

Comments on this clonotype: One base away lies a much larger clone, so this may be a sequencing read error. The rearrangement uses TRBV7-8 and TRBJ2-5, with a weak D call TRBD2 (5 bases). CDR1 and CDR2 (germline): SGHVS, FQNEAQ. This CDR3 region has 13 residues. V lost 3 bases, J lost 5 bases, and 10 bases lay in between. CDR3 coding DNA: TGTGCCAGCAGCTTCAACGGGGAGGAGACCCAGTACTTC. Residues: CASSFNGEETQYF.

This clonotype was detected ten times or more. This chain uses TRBV20-1 with TRBJ1-1, with D possibly matching TRBD1 (6 bases). V was shortened by 3 bases and J by 4 bases, with 9 bases between the two germline ends. The CDR3 sequence is 12 residues long. The germline CDR1 and CDR2 sequences are DFQATT and SNEGSKA (reference sequence). The chain's CDR3 is CSARNRATEAFF. The CDR3 nucleotides are TGCAGTGCTAGGAACAGGGCCACTGAAGCTTTCTTT.

This clonotype has a count of ten or more. The V gene is TRBV4-3, the J gene TRBJ1-1; D is ambiguous. This CDR3 comprises 15 residues. The germline CDR1 and CDR2 sequences are LGHNA and YSLEER. The ends were cut back, 0 bases at V and 0 bases at J, with 8 bases in the middle. The CDR3 DNA sequence: TGCGCCAGCAGCCAAGAAAGAGCGTTGAACACTGAAGCTTTCTTT. This encodes CASSQERALNTEAFF.

This clonotype was counted at least ten times. This chain joins TRBV7-3 and TRBJ2-7, with unresolved D. The germline V gene has CDR1 SGHTA and CDR2 FQGTGA. CDR3 length: 14 amino acids. V shed 2 bases and J shed 2 bases, with 10 bases lying between them. This chain's CDR3 is CASSLLGPPYEQYF. The CDR3 nucleotides are TGTGCCAGCAGCTTACTTGGGCCACCCTACGAGCAGTACTTC.

This clonotype showed up just a few times. This chain joins TRBV7-9 and TRBJ2-3; TRBD2 matches 14 bases. This CDR3 is 16 amino acids long. Trimming cost V 4 bases and J 7 bases; bases outside gene matches: 7. Per the germline V gene, CDR1 is SEHNR and CDR2 is FQNEAQ (reference sequence). The CDR3 sequence is CASSSTSGRARNTQYF. CDR3 in DNA: TGTGCCAGCAGCTCGACTAGCGGGAGGGCCCGAAATACGCAGTATTTT.

This clonotype has only one observation. The CDR3 DNA reads TGTGCCAGCAGAGGCCGGGGGACAGGCTCCTACGAGCAGTACTTC. This encodes CASRGRGTGSYEQYF. This chain joins TRBV3-1 and TRBJ2-7, with TRBD1 matching over 8 bases. Losses at the gene ends were 6 bases for V and 0 bases for J; bases not matched to a gene: 7. This CDR3 is built from 15 residues. The germline V gene has CDR1 LGHDT and CDR2 YNNKEL (reference sequence).

This clonotype was seen many times. J is TRBJ2-1 and V is TRBV9; D remains ambiguous. Germline CDR1 reads SGDLS; CDR2 reads YYNGEE. Between the trimmed V and J ends, which lost 4 bases and 7 bases, there was a span of 9 bases. The CDR3 is 12 amino acids. CDR3 protein: CASSPTRNEQFF. The DNA of the CDR3 is TGTGCCAGCAGCCCGACCCGGAATGAGCAGTTCTTC.

This clonotype showed up many times. This sequence joins TRBV4-1 and TRBJ2-3, with D uncertain. The CDR3 has 13 amino acids. CDR1 and CDR2 from the germline V gene are MGHRA and YSYEKL. The V and J ends lost 0 bases and 3 bases respectively, with 4 bases between them. In DNA, the CDR3 is TGCGCCAGCAGCCAAGAATTTACAGATACGCAGTATTTT. Its translation is CASSQEFTDTQYF.

At least ten counts were recorded for this clonotype. The chain joins TRBV7-9 to TRBJ1-5; 8 bases line up with TRBD1. The V and J ends lost 5 bases and 2 bases, in that order; junction bases with no gene match: 2. This CDR3 has 14 residues. From germline, CDR1 is SEHNR and CDR2 FQNEAQ (reference sequence). Here the CDR3 reads CASSPTGGNQPQHF. The CDR3 bases are TGTGCCAGCAGCCCGACAGGGGGCAATCAGCCCCAGCATTTT.

In this sample, this clonotype turned up many times. V gene TRBV7-2 combines with J gene TRBJ2-1; D is unresolved. This CDR3 is 16 amino acids long. The V gene's germline CDR1 is SGHTA and CDR2 FQGNSA. Trimming left V 5 bases short and J 6 bases short, with 20 bases between. CDR3 nucleotides: TGTGCCAGCAGCACCATTGGGCTGGGCCAGTCCAATGAGCAGTTCTTC. This gives the protein CASSTIGLGQSNEQFF.

This clonotype was detected many times. V and J are TRBV7-8 and TRBJ1-2, with D maybe TRBD1 (5 bases). CDR3 length equals 15 residues. Germline CDR1 and CDR2: SGHVS and FQNEAQ. V was pared by 7 bases and J by 0 bases, with 15 bases between. CDR3 sequence (DNA): TGTGCCAGCATGGGCCTCGACAGCCCTAACTATGGCTACACCTTC. It encodes CASMGLDSPNYGYTF.

This clonotype was picked up many times. The chain joins TRBV29-1 to TRBJ2-3; possibly TRBD2 for D (5 bases). The ends were cut back, 6 bases at V and 2 bases at J, with 12 bases in the middle. The CDR3 is 13 residues long. Germline assignment: CDR1 SQVTM and CDR2 ANQGSEA. The CDR3 region has the DNA TGCAGCGTCGCCCGAGGGAACACAGATACGCAGTATTTT. Translated: CSVARGNTDTQYF.

At least ten counts were recorded for this clonotype. The J gene is TRBJ2-7, the V gene TRBV20-1; D is unresolved. The CDR3 spans 11 residues. V lost 0 bases, J lost 3 bases, and 3 bases lay in between. Germline loops: CDR1 DFQATT, CDR2 SNEGSKA (reference sequence). The chain's CDR3 is CSARERYEQYF. The CDR3 bases are TGCAGTGCTAGAGAACGCTACGAGCAGTACTTC.

This clonotype appeared a few times. The chain employs TRBV4-1 and TRBJ2-7; 7 bases agree with TRBD2. Germline loops: CDR1 MGHRA, CDR2 YSYEKL. The CDR3 extends over 13 amino acids. The junction had 3 bases not matched to a gene; V was cut back by 1 base and J by 6 bases. Here the CDR3 DNA reads TGCGCCAGCAGCCAAGGGGGGGGAAGCGAGCAGTACTTC. Translated, it gives CASSQGGGSEQYF.

A note on this clonotype: A much more abundant neighbour one base away suggests this may be a read error. As the CDR3 is not closed by the conserved phenylalanine or tryptophan, this likely results from a read error. The chain couples TRBV4-1 to TRBJ2-2; tentatively, D is TRBD1 (5 bases). The length of the CDR3 is 17 residues. V was pared by 0 bases and J by 4 bases, with 15 bases between. Germline V gene data show CDR1 as MGHRA and CDR2 as YSYEKL. CDR3 nucleotide sequence: TGCGCCAGCAGCCAAGATGTAGGTTCTGGGGCCACCGGGGAGCTGTTTTAT. Its protein is CASSQDVGSGATGELFY.

This clonotype was seen many times. The genes are TRBV3-1 and TRBJ2-6; possibly TRBD2 for D (5 bases). Germline values: CDR1 LGHDT, CDR2 YNNKEL (reference sequence). The CDR3 length is 17 residues. The V end lost 5 bases, the J end lost 2 bases, and 16 bases lay between the germline ends. In DNA, the CDR3 is TGTGCCAGCAGCTTCGGACTCCTAGGTGCTGGGGCCAACGTCCTGACTTTC. It codes for CASSFGLLGAGANVLTF.

This clonotype was detected many times. V usage is TRBV11-2 and J usage is TRBJ2-7; 9 bases agree with TRBD1. Per germline, CDR1 SGHAT and CDR2 FQNNGV. The CDR3 has 14 amino acids. The junction had 3 bases not matched to a gene; V was cut back by 1 base and J by 5 bases. The CDR3 DNA reads as TGTGCCAGCAGCTTAGTTGGGACAGGGAACGAGCAGTACTTC. This codes for CASSLVGTGNEQYF.

The J gene is TRBJ2-5, the V gene TRBV4-3; TRBD1 or TRBD2 may be the D gene (6 bases each). Germline V gene lookup returns CDR1 LGHNA and CDR2 YSLEER. CDR3 length: 16 residues. Trimming shortened V by 0 bases and J by 7 bases, and 18 bases separated the two germline ends. CDR3 in amino acids: CASSQDPGDRQGTQYF. The CDR3 DNA is TGCGCCAGCAGCCAAGACCCGGGAGACAGGCAGGGGACCCAGTACTTC.

This clonotype appeared many times. The genes are TRBV5-1 and TRBJ2-3; D may be TRBD1 (6 bases). In germline, CDR1 is SGHRS, CDR2 YFSETQ. V was clipped by 7 bases and J by 3 bases, with 18 bases between them. The CDR3 has 15 amino acids. The CDR3 protein is CASGQMDRLTDTQYF. DNA of the CDR3: TGCGCCAGCGGCCAAATGGACAGACTAACAGATACGCAGTATTTT.

This clonotype has ten or more counts. The V gene is TRBV5-1, the J gene TRBJ2-3; D unresolved. CDR1 is SGHRS, CDR2 YFSETQ, per germline. V was pared by 6 bases and J by 1 base, with 15 bases between. The CDR3 spans 15 residues. This CDR3 is CASTPLSTGTDTQYF. CDR3 sequence (DNA): TGCGCCAGCACGCCCCTTAGCACCGGCACAGATACGCAGTATTTT.

In this sample, this clonotype turned up once. V is TRBV3-1 and J is TRBJ1-5; TRBD1 matches 7 bases. This CDR3 is built from 17 residues. Germline V CDR1 and CDR2: LGHDT, YNNKEL (reference sequence). The J segment lost 6 bases and the V segment lost 11 bases, leaving 22 bases of the junction unmatched. CDR3 amino acids: CAFSNHVQEGASQPQHF. CDR3 sequence (DNA): TGTGCCTTCAGCAATCACGTCCAGGAGGGGGCAAGTCAGCCCCAGCATTTT.

The table lists this clonotype with many counts. CDR3: CASSLSPYENGGDNEQFF. The CDR3 nucleotides read TGTGCCAGCAGTTTATCGCCGTATGAGAACGGGGGAGACAATGAGCAGTTCTTC. J is TRBJ2-1 and V is TRBV28, with D maybe TRBD2 (6 bases). V lost 1 base and J lost 5, with 21 bases in between. The CDR3 is 18 amino acids. Germline V gene lookup returns CDR1 MDHEN and CDR2 SYDVKM. Full variable domain (missing parts from reference TRBV28 and TRBJ2-1): DVKVTQSSRYLVKRTGEKVFLECVQDMDHENMFWYRQDPGLGLRLIYFSYDVKMKEKGDIPEGYSVSREKKERFSLILESASTNQTSMYLCASSLSPYENGGDNEQFFGPGTRLTVL.

This clonotype has ten or more counts. The gene calls are TRBV12-3 or TRBV12-4 and TRBJ2-7; 9 bases agree with TRBD2. This CDR3 has 14 amino acids. V shed 7 bases, J shed 0 bases, and the junction held 4 bases outside the gene matches. The CDR3 bases are TGTGCCAGCAATAGCGGGGGAATCTCCTACGAGCAGTACTTC. Protein: CASNSGGISYEQYF.

This clonotype was recorded many times. The CDR3: CSGRGGGRETQYF. CDR3 bases: TGCAGCGGTCGAGGGGGCGGGAGGGAGACCCAGTACTTC. This chain links TRBV29-1 with TRBJ2-5; the D gene is possibly TRBD2 (8 bases). CDR3 length: 13 residues. The V gene's germline CDR1 is SQVTM and CDR2 ANQGSEA. V dropped 7 bases and J dropped 5 bases, with 17 bases sitting between them. Based on the CDR3 plus reference TRBV29-1 and TRBJ2-5, the full variable domain is SAVISQKPSRDICQRGTSLTIQCQVDSQVTMMFWYRQQPGQSLTLIATANQGSEATYESGFVIDKFPISRPNLTFSTLTVSNMSPEDSSIYLCSGRGGGRETQYFGPGTRLLVL.

This clonotype was picked up many times. The chain couples TRBV7-2 to TRBJ2-7; 10 positions agree with TRBD2. The CDR3 totals 14 residues. The V and J ends lost 7 bases and 5 bases, in that order; junction bases with no gene match: 8. Germline lookup yields CDR1 SGHTA and CDR2 FQGNSA. The CDR3 here is CASNKLAGYDEQYF. The CDR3 DNA is TGTGCCAGCAACAAACTAGCGGGATACGACGAGCAGTACTTC.

The V gene is TRBV6-2 or TRBV6-3, the J gene TRBJ2-7, with 8 bases lining up with TRBD2. The germline gives CDR1 MNHEY, CDR2 SVGEGT. Unmatched junction bases numbered 7, after V lost 7 bases and J lost 2 bases. This CDR3 has 14 residues. Written as DNA, the CDR3 is TGTGCCAGCAACCCTCGGGGGGGGCCCTACGAGCAGTACTTC. This gives the protein CASNPRGGPYEQYF.